These 19 T cell receptor beta chains were sequenced from one sample in a study of neoadjuvant anti-PD-1 for oral cavity cancer. The time point denotes: after neoadjuvant nivolumab, at surgical resection. The method was immunoSEQ multiplex PCR; TCRdb's version includes in-frame clones alone and lacks a portion of them. The data show 13,000 to 15,000 clones, just under 75% seen once. The sequenced sample was PBMCs, obtained after nivolumab (anti-PD-1) treatment. The receptors stem from a person aged 40 to 85 with oral cavity squamous cell carcinoma.

This clone was found a few times. The chain links TRBV7-9 to TRBJ2-2; D unclear. The V gene's germline CDR1 is SEHNR and CDR2 FQNEAQ (reference sequence). The V end was cut by 3 bases, the J end by 6 bases, with 8 bases between. This CDR3 spans 13 amino acids. CDR3: CASSLSAAGELFF. In DNA, the CDR3 is TGTGCCAGCAGCTTGAGTGCTGCCGGGGAGCTGTTTTTT.

The chain is built from TRBV6-5 and TRBJ2-1; TRBD1 might be the D (6 bases). Per the germline V gene, CDR1 is MNHEY and CDR2 is SVGAGI. The CDR3 loop spans 13 amino acids. The V end lost 8 bases, the J end lost 3 bases, and 11 bases lay between the germline ends. The DNA of the CDR3 is TGTGCCAGCTCCCGGACAGACTACAATGAGCAGTTCTTC. Its protein is CASSRTDYNEQFF.

This clone was detected once. The rearrangement uses TRBV4-2 and TRBJ2-2; no reliable D call. CDR1 LGHNA and CDR2 YNFKEQ come from the germline V gene. The CDR3 extends over 15 amino acids. V lost 2 bases to trimming and J lost 4 bases, with 11 bases between them. Written as DNA, the CDR3 is TGTGCCAGCAGCCAATCCAGTCGGGTCACCGGGGAGCTGTTTTTT. Protein sequence: CASSQSSRVTGELFF.

The chain joins TRBV29-1 to TRBJ2-1; 8 bases align to TRBD1. This CDR3 has 15 amino acids. Germline V gene sequence: CDR1 SQVTM, CDR2 ANQGSEA. V trimming: 4 bases; J trimming: 7 bases; junction bases outside the gene matches: 12. The CDR3 DNA is TGCAGCGTTGCTTTGGGGCGCAGGGGGCGGAATGAGCAGTTCTTC. This codes for CSVALGRRGRNEQFF.

The CDR3 sequence is CASSLGVQETEAFF. CDR3 sequence (DNA): TGTGCCAGCAGCTTAGGGGTGCAGGAAACTGAAGCTTTCTTT. The gene calls are TRBV7-8 and TRBJ1-1; no clear D. The CDR3 sequence is 14 residues long. Germline lookup yields CDR1 SGHVS and CDR2 FQNEAQ. Between the trimmed V and J ends, which lost 1 base and 5 bases, there was a span of 11 bases.

This clone has just one count. The chain uses TRBV4-1 and TRBJ2-2; no reliable D call. Trimming took off 4 bases at V and 0 bases at J, with 6 bases between the two ends. Germline V CDR1 and CDR2: MGHRA, YSYEKL. This CDR3 is 14 amino acids long. The chain's CDR3 is CASSPRSNTGELFF. CDR3 nucleotides: TGCGCCAGCAGCCCGAGGTCGAACACCGGGGAGCTGTTTTTT.

This chain links TRBV7-8 with TRBJ1-2; D is possibly TRBD1 (5 bases). The CDR3 runs 15 residues. Germline V CDR1 and CDR2: SGHVS, FQNEAQ. V was pared by 5 bases and J by 4 bases, with 17 bases between. The CDR3 sequence: CASSLGTEGAYGYTF. DNA of the CDR3: TGTGCCAGCAGCCTCGGGACTGAAGGGGCCTATGGCTACACCTTC.

The gene calls are TRBV10-3 and TRBJ2-7; the match to TRBD2 covers 9 bases. Germline CDR1 reads ENHRY; CDR2 reads SYGVKD. V was clipped by 8 bases and J by 5 bases; unmatched bases: 13. CDR3 length: 15 residues. Written as DNA, the CDR3 is TGTGCCATCGCGGGGGCTAGCGGGATTTGGAACGAGCAGTACTTC. Amino acids: CAIAGASGIWNEQYF.

This clone is a singleton in its sample. The CDR3 nucleotides read TGTGCCAGCAGCGCGGGACAGGGGACCTACGAGCAGTACTTC. It encodes CASSAGQGTYEQYF. The chain employs TRBV9 and TRBJ2-7, with TRBD1 matching 10 bases. Germline V lookup: CDR1 SGDLS, CDR2 YYNGEE. J lost 2 bases, V lost 3 bases, and 2 bases had no gene match. The CDR3 spans 14 residues.

Notes on this clone: This sample also contains other DNA sequences that code for the same CDR3. This rearrangement joins TRBV19 to TRBJ1-2, with a tentative D call TRBD1 (5 bases). Between the trimmed V and J ends, which lost 3 bases and 8 bases, there was a span of 10 bases. The CDR3 sequence is 12 residues long. From germline, CDR1 is LNHDA and CDR2 SQIVND (reference sequence). CDR3 sequence (DNA): TGTGCCAGTAGTATCGGAGGGGACGGCTACACCTTC. Amino acids: CASSIGGDGYTF.

The J gene is TRBJ1-1, the V gene TRBV29-1, with 8 bases that match TRBD1. The CDR3 sequence is 15 residues long. V gave up 6 bases and J gave up 1 base; unmatched junction bases: 10. Germline V gene sequence: CDR1 SQVTM, CDR2 ANQGSEA. CDR3 protein: CSVGQGRSSNTEAFF. CDR3 nucleotide sequence: TGCAGCGTCGGACAGGGAAGATCCTCGAACACTGAAGCTTTCTTT. The entire variable domain, with the rest obtained from reference TRBV29-1 and TRBJ1-1, is as follows: SAVISQKPSRDICQRGTSLTIQCQVDSQVTMMFWYRQQPGQSLTLIATANQGSEATYESGFVIDKFPISRPNLTFSTLTVSNMSPEDSSIYLCSVGQGRSSNTEAFFGQGTRLTVV.

V usage is TRBV28 and J usage is TRBJ2-7, with TRBD1 identical over 7 bases. J gave up 2 bases and V 3 bases, and 7 bases lay outside the gene matches. The CDR3 extends over 15 amino acids. Germline V CDR1 and CDR2: MDHEN, SYDVKM. The CDR3 sequence: CASSFRRQGTYEQYF. DNA of the CDR3: TGTGCCAGCAGTTTTAGGAGACAGGGAACCTACGAGCAGTACTTC.

About this clone: The germline gene is not matched at one end of the junction; a read error may be the cause. The chain employs TRBV7-7 and TRBJ2-3, with TRBD2 identical over 10 bases. The CDR3 has 15 amino acids. Germline-derived CDR1 and CDR2 are SSHAT and FNYEAQ (reference sequence). Here the CDR3 reads CASSLAGASTDTQYF. The CDR3 DNA is TGTGCTAGCAGCCTAGCGGGGGCTAGCACAGATACGCAGTATTTT.

The chain carries TRBV6-1 and TRBJ2-1; 10 positions agree with TRBD2. Germline CDR1 is MNHNS and CDR2 is SASEGT. V lost 1 base to trimming and J lost 6 bases; unmatched junction nucleotides: 3. The CDR3 covers 15 residues. The CDR3 nucleotides read TGTGCCAGCAGTGAAGGACTAGCGGGTTTCAATGAGCAGTTCTTC. Amino acid sequence: CASSEGLAGFNEQFF.

This sequence joins TRBV2 and TRBJ2-3; TRBD2 matches 9 bases. The V and J ends lost 6 bases and 5 bases, in that order; junction bases with no gene match: 12. CDR1 and CDR2 from the germline V gene are SNHLY and FYNNEI. The CDR3 totals 16 residues. Here the CDR3 DNA reads TGTGCCAGCAGCCTCAGCCCTAGCGGGGTGGGAGATACGCAGTATTTT. Its protein product is CASSLSPSGVGDTQYF.

A few counts support this clone. The chain couples TRBV28 to TRBJ1-5, with D maybe TRBD1 (6 bases). Germline CDR1 and CDR2: MDHEN and SYDVKM. V lost 6 bases to trimming and J lost 5 bases, with 23 bases between them. This CDR3 contains 17 residues. CDR3 residues: CASSQLRTVARDQPQHF. In nucleotides, the CDR3 is TGTGCCAGCAGCCAATTAAGGACAGTGGCCCGCGATCAGCCCCAGCATTTT.

The V gene is TRBV14, the J gene TRBJ1-3; D not certain. CDR3 size: 15 residues. Germline V gene data show CDR1 as SGHDN and CDR2 as FVKESK. V dropped 1 base and J dropped 0 bases, with 7 bases sitting between them. CDR3 in amino acids: CASSQGQVSGNTIYF. CDR3 nucleotides: TGTGCCAGCAGCCAAGGTCAGGTCTCTGGAAACACCATATATTTT.

V usage is TRBV10-3 and J usage is TRBJ2-7; D is perhaps TRBD1 or TRBD2 (5 bases each). Trimming shortened V by 10 bases and J by 2 bases, and 15 bases separated the two germline ends. The CDR3 contains 13 residues. The germline CDR1 and CDR2 sequences are ENHRY and SYGVKD. The CDR3 DNA sequence: TGTGCCACCCAGGCAGAGGGGCCCTACGAGCAGTACTTC. As protein: CATQAEGPYEQYF.

V gene TRBV7-6 combines with J gene TRBJ1-2, with 8 bases aligning to TRBD1. V gave up 5 bases and J gave up 4 bases; unmatched junction bases: 6. Per the germline V gene, CDR1 is SGHVS and CDR2 is FNYEAQ. The CDR3 covers 14 residues. CDR3 protein: CASSPGQGAYGYTF. CDR3 bases: TGTGCCAGCAGCCCCGGGCAGGGGGCCTATGGCTACACCTTC.